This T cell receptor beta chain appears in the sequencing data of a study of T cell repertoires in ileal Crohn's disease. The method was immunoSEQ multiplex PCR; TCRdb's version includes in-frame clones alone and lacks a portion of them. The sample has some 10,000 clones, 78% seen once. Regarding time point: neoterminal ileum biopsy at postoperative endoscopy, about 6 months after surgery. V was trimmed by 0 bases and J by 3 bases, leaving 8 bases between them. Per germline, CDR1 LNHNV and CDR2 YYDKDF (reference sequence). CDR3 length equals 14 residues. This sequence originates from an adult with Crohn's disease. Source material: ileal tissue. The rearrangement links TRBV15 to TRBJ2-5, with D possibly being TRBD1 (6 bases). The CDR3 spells CATSRDAGEETQYF. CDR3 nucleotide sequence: TGTGCCACCAGCAGAGATGCAGGGGAAGAGACCCAGTACTTC.